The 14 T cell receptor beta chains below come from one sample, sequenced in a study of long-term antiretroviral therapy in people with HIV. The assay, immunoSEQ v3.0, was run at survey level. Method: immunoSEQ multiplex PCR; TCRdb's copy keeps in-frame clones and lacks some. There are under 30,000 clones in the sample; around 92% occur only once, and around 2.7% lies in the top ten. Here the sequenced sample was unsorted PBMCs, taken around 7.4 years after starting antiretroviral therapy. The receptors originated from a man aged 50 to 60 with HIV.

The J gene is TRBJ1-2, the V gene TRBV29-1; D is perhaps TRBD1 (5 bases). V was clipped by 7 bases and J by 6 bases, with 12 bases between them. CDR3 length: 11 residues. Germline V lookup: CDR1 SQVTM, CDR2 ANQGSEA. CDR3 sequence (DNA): TGCAGCGGGACGGGGGGGAATGGCTACACCTTC. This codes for CSGTGGNGYTF.

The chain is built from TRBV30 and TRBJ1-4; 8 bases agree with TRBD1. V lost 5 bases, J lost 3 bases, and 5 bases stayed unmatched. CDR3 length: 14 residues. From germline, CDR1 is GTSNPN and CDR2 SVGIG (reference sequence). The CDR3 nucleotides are TGTGCCTGGGGGCAACAGGGGGCTAATGAAAAACTGTTTTTT. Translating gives CAWGQQGANEKLFF.

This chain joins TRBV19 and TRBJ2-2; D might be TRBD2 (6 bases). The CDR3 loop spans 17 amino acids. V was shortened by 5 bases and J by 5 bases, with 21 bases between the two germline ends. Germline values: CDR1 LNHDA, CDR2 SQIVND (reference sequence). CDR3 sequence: CASSGNVRDFVTGELFF. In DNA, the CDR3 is TGTGCCAGTAGTGGGAACGTACGGGACTTCGTTACCGGGGAGCTGTTTTTT.

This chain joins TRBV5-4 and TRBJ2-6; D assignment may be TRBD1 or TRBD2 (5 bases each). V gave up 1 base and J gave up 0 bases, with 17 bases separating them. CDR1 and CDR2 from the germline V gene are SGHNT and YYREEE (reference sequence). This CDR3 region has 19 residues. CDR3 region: CASSLMVAGRGSGANVLTF. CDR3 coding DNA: TGTGCCAGCAGCTTGATGGTGGCAGGGAGAGGCTCTGGGGCCAACGTCCTGACTTTC.

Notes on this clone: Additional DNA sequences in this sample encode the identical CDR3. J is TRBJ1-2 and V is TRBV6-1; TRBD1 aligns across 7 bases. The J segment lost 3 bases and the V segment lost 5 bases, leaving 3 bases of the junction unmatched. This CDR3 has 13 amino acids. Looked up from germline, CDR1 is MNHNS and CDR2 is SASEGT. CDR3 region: CASSQGGYYGYTF. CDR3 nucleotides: TGTGCCAGCAGTCAGGGGGGCTACTATGGCTACACCTTC.

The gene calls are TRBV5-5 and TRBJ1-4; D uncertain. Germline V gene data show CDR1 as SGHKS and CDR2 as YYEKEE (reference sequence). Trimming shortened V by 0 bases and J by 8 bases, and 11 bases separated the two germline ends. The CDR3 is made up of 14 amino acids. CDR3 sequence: CASSLDVANEKLFF. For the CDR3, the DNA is TGTGCCAGCAGCTTGGACGTGGCCAACGAAAAACTGTTTTTT.

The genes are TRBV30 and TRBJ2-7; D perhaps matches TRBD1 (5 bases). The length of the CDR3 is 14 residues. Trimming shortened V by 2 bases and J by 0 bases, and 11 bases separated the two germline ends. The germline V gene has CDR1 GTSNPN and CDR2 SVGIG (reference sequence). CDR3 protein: CAWSWGGHSYEQYF. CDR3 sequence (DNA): TGTGCCTGGAGTTGGGGCGGCCACTCCTACGAGCAGTACTTC. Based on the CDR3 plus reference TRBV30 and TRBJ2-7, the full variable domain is SQTIHQWPATLVQPVGSPLSLECTVEGTSNPNLYWYRQAAGRGLQLLFYSVGIGQISSEVPQNLSASRPQDRQFILSSKKLLLSDSGFYLCAWSWGGHSYEQYFGPGTRLTVT.

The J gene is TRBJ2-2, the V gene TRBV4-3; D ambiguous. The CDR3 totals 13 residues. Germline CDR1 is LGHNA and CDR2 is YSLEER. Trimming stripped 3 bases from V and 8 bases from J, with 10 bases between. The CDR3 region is CASSQSYRGELFF. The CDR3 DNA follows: TGCGCCAGCAGCCAGTCTTACAGAGGGGAGCTGTTTTTT.

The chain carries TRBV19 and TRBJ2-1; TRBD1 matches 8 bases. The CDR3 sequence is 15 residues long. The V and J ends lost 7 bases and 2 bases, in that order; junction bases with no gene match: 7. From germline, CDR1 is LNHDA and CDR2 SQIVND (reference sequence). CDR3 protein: CASTFGQGPYNEQFF. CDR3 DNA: TGTGCCAGTACCTTCGGACAGGGACCCTACAATGAGCAGTTCTTC.

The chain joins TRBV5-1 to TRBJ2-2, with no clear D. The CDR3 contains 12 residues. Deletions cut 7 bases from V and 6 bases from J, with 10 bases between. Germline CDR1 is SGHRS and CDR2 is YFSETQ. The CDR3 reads CASPAESGELFF. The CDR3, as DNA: TGCGCCAGCCCCGCGGAATCCGGGGAGCTGTTTTTT.

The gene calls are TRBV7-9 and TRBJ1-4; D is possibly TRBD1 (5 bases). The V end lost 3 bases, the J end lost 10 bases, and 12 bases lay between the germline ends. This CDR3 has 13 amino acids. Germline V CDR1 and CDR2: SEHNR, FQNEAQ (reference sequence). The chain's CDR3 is CASSFDSRGKLFF. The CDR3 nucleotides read TGTGCCAGCAGCTTCGACTCGAGGGGAAAACTGTTTTTT.

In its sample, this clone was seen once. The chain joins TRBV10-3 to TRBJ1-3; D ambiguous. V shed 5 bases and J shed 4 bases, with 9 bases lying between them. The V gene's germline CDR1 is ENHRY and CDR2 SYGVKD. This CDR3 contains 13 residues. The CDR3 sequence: CAISPVGGNTIYF. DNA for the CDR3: TGTGCCATCAGTCCAGTAGGGGGAAACACCATATATTTT.

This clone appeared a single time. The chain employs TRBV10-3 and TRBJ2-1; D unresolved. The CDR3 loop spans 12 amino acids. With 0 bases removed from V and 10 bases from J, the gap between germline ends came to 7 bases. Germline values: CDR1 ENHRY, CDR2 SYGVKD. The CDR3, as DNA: TGTGCCATCAGTGAGTCGAAAGTCGAGCAGTTCTTC. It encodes CAISESKVEQFF.

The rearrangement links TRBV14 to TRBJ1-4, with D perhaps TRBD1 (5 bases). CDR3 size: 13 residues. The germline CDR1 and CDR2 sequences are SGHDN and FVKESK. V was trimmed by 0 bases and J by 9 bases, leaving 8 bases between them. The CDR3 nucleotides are TGTGCCAGCAGCCAAGAGGGACGGCAAAAACTGTTTTTT. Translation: CASSQEGRQKLFF.